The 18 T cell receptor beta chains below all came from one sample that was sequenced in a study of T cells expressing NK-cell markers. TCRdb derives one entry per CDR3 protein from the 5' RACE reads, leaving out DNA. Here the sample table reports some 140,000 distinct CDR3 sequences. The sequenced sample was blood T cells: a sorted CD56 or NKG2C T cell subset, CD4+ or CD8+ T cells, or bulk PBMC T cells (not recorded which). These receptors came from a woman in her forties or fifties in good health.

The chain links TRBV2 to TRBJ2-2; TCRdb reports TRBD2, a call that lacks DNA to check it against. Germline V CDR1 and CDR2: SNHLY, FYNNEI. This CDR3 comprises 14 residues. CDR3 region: CASSEGREAGELFF.

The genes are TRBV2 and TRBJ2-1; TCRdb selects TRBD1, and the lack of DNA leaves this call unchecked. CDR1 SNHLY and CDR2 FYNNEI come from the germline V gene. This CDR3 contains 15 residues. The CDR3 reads CASNLPDFPGNEQFF. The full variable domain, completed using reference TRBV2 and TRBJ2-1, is EPEVTQTPSHQVTQMGQEVILRCVPISNHLYFYWYRQILGQKVEFLVSFYNNEISEKSEIFDDQFSVERPDGSNFTLKIRSTKLEDSAMYFCASNLPDFPGNEQFFGPGTRLTVL.

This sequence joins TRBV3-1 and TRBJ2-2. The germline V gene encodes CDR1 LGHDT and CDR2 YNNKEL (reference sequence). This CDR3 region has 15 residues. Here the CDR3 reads CASSQVLRNTGELFF.

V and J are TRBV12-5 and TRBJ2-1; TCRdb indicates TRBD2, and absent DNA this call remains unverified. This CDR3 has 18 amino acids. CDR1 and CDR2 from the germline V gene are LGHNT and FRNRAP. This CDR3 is CASEGTSGRDSSENEQFF.

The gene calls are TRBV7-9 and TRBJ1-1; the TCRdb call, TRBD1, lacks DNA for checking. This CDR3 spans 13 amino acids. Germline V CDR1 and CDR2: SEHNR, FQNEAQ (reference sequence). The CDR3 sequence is CASSLDTGTEAFF.

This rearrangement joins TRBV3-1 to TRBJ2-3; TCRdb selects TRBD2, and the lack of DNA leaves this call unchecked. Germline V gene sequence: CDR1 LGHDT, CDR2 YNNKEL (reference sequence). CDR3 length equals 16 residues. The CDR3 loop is CASSQGTSGKTDTQYF.

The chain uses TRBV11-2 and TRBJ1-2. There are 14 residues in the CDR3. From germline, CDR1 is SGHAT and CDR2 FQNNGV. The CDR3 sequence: CASSLGWSPMGYTF.

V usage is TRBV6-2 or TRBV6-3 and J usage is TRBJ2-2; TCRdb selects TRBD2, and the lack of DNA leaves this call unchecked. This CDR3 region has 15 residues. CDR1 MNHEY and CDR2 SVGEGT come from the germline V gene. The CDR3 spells CASSPPLAATGELFF.

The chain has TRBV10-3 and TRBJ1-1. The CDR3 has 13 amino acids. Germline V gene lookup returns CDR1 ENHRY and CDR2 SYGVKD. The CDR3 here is CAISGLGLTEAFF.

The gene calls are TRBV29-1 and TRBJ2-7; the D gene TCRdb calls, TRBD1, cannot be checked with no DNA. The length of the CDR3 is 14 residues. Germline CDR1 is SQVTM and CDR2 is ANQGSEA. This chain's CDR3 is CSVPGSESSYEQYF.

CDR3 in amino acids: CASSIDLRRETQYF. The chain is built from TRBV27 and TRBJ2-5; TCRdb's D gene call, TRBD2, goes unchecked for lack of DNA. The CDR3 sequence is 14 residues long. Germline V gene data show CDR1 as MNHEY and CDR2 as SMNVEV (reference sequence).

CDR3 protein: CASSLLDTIYF. This chain joins TRBV12-3 or TRBV12-4 and TRBJ1-3. This CDR3 has 11 amino acids.

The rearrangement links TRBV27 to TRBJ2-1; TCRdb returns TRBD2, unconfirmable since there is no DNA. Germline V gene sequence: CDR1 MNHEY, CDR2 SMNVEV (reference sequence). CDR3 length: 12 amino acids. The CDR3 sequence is CASLGGGLVQFF.

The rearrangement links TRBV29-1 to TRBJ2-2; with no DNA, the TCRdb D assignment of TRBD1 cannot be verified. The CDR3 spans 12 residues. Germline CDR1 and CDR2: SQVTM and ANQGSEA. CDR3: CSGGGLGGELFF.

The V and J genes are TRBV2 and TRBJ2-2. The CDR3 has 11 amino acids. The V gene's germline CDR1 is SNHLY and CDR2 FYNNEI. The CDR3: CASSNRGELFF.

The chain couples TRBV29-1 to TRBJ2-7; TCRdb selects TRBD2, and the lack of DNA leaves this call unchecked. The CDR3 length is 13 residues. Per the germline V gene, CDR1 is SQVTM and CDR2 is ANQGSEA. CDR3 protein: CSVVDSGAYEQYF.

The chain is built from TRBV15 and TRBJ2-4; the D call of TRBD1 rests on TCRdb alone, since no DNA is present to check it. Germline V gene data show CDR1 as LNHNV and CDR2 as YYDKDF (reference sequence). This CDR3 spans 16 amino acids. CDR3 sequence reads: CATSSGGGSAKNIQYF.

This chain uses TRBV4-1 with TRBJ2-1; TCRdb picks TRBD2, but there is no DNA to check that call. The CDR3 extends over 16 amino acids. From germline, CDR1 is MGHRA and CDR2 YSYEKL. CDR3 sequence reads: CASSRLLASGDNEQFF.